This T cell receptor beta chain was sequenced for a study of naive and memory T cell subsets. Treatment given: skin biopsy from saline-injected control site (resident skin T cells). Cells were not sorted; total RNA input targeted about 1 to 1000 ng. The SP2 primer and nested alpha and beta constant region primers amplified ligated cDNA in four rounds. TCRdb reanalysed the UMI-ligation and nested PCR reads using MiXCR and keeps one entry per CDR3 protein. The sample consists of 2,200 or so distinct CDR3 sequences, roughly 4% of them appearing once. The V gene's germline CDR1 is SGHDN and CDR2 FVKESK. The CDR3 has 16 residues. J was trimmed by 6 bases and V by 3 bases; bases with no gene match: 13. This clonotype counts as medium-sized (0.01 to 0.1%).

This receptor was identified in an adult in good health. Sequencing was performed on skin, taken from a saline injection site in the skin. The V call is TRBV14, the J call TRBJ2-7, with TRBD2 identical over 8 bases. The CDR3 spells CASSHRTGTRSSEQYF. The CDR3 nucleotides are TGTGCCAGCAGCCACAGAACCGGGACTAGATCCAGCGAGCAGTACTTC.